Reported below is one T cell receptor beta chain. The antigen is undetermined. This sample is part of a study of cytomegalovirus exposure and HLA in healthy donors. In the PCR, 60 Vbeta and 13 Jbeta primers were used. Generated by immunoSEQ multiplex PCR, the TCRdb table keeps only in-frame clones and is missing some. The sample holds more than 85,000 clones, 69% seen once. Broader study findings: Further analysis, carried out later, found HLA-associated TCR beta chains more clonally expanded than equally common other chains. Reported performance of the classifier showed diagnosis of cytomegalovirus status with high specificity and sensitivity. Apart from CMV serostatus, no immune exposure information was available.

Among the donors, all were healthy bone marrow donors. Germline lookup yields CDR1 WSHSY and CDR2 SAAADI. The CDR3 spans 14 residues. V lost 10 bases to trimming and J lost 9 bases; unmatched junction nucleotides: 11. This TCR was recovered from a young man in good health and CMV-seronegative. The chain links TRBV10-2 to TRBJ2-5, with 13 bases fitting TRBD2. Specimen: PBMCs. The CDR3 loop is CATRTGTSGAAQYF. The CDR3 DNA follows: TGCGCCACCCGCACCGGGACTAGCGGGGCGGCCCAGTACTTC.